This TCR beta chain originates from a study of blood T cells in healthy people across ages (dated by TCRdb to between 2014 and 2017). The study in broad terms: In model experiments, roughly one uniquely barcoded TCR beta cDNA molecule per two T cells was captured by template switching. Four age groups were formed from the donors: young (average approximately 15 years), middle-aged (less than 40), aged (about 62) and long-lived (more than 75). Donors of different ages were randomly distributed across sequencing lanes to avoid experimental bias. Using deep sequencing normalized with unique cDNA molecular identifiers, the study measured how TCR beta repertoire diversity changes with age. Using the same blood draw, the study looked at two additional independent replicas of 1 million unique cDNA reads for two donors, one aged 18 to 30 and the other aged 80 or older.

The method behind the library was 5' RACE. The data were produced on an Illumina HiSeq 2500. A second PCR of roughly 6 to 11 cycles was run with a J-beta primer mix and a sample-barcoded 5' primer. A unique molecular identifier was introduced onto each TCR beta cDNA molecule by a template-switch 5' adaptor carrying 12 random nucleotides. Each sample yielded at least 2.5 million CDR3-containing paired-end reads. First-strand cDNA was synthesized from all RNA with the Mint cDNA synthesis kit, primed by a TRBC-specific oligonucleotide. Following uracil-DNA glycosylase treatment, a first 18-cycle PCR with universal primers M1SS and BC2_uni_R was performed on all cDNA. Per the original workflow: For normalization, 1 million high-quality reads were randomly selected from each sample, with every read carrying a distinct molecular identifier. Reads sharing molecular identifiers were discarded rather than binned into consensus sequences. CDR3 identification, clonotype clustering and error correction used MiTCR with a Q25 quality threshold and the strictest error-elimination algorithm. A nonparametric unseen species model with Euler transformation was used to estimate lower-bound total TCR beta diversity. In-frame beta chains were kept once TCRdb had trimmed the public reads at Q25 with fastp and called clones with MiXCR. Merged by CDR3 protein, the rows form single entries marked with the most common genes and DNA. These V and J calls rely on TCRdb rather than the paper's analysis. This sample comprises roughly 1.7 million distinct CDR3 sequences, roughly 32% of them detected only once. Together, the top ten hold approximately 11% of the sample.

Donors were 39 systemically healthy Caucasian individuals from Russia aged 6 to 90 years. Around 9.7 milliliters of peripheral blood were collected from each donor into EDTA-treated Vacutainer tubes. Ficoll-Paque density-gradient centrifugation was used to isolate PBMCs, with at least 6.5 million per sample. Total RNA was extracted from PBMCs with Trizol reagent, with at least 5.5 micrograms obtained per sample. For every donor, an aliquot of PBMCs went through flow cytometry to measure the percentages of naive CD45RAhigh/CD27high T cells. This clonotype was found a few times. The antigen this receptor binds is unknown. One base away there is no much larger clone; base qualities are not given. Findings and caveats that apply to the study as a whole: A strong correlation was found between observed TCR beta diversity and the percentage of naive T cells measured by flow cytometry. As age increased, observed TCR beta diversity per million T cells dropped in a roughly linear way, and a significant reduction was already evident by age 40. Donor CMV infection status was unknown, potentially confounding age-related changes in expanded clonotypes. Bulk unsorted PBMC profiling prevented conclusive comparison of naive and antigen-experienced compartments. Estimates of total diversity from one million sequenced T cells were regarded as lower bounds and underestimates. Compared with the aged group, more naive CD4+ T cells, fewer expanded clones and increased TCR diversity were shown by the long-lived group, suggesting age selection.

CDR1 and CDR2, looked up from the germline V gene (reference sequence), are SEHNR and FQNEAQ. V sheds 5 bases and J sheds 9 bases, leaving 13 bases between their ends. Counted from cysteine to phenylalanine, this CDR3 has 12 amino acids. Only the CDR3 part of the read is kept: 36 bases, read in frame from the first base. The rearranged segments are TRBV7-9 and TRBJ2-5, with TRBD2 as a weak D call on 5 bases. The TCR comes from a woman in her twenties or thirties in good health. Material for sequencing was blood. The sequenced DNA: TGTGCCAGCAGCCAGAGCGGTGGGTCCCAGTACTTC. Translated, it reads CASSQSGGSQYF. The CDR3 plus the reference TRBV7-9 and TRBJ2-5 genes for the other parts give the full variable domain: DTGVSQNPRHKITKRGQNVTFRCDPISEHNRLYWYRQTLGQGPEFLTYFQNEAQLEKSRLLSDRFSAERPKGSFSTLEIQRTEQGDSAMYLCASSQSGGSQYFGPGTRLLVL.